A selection of T cell receptor beta chains follows, all from one sample in a study of blood T cell repertoires in COVID-19. Clones were read by immunoSEQ multiplex PCR, and TCRdb kept only the in-frame ones, dropping some. The table has about 230,000 clones, roughly 81% seen once; the top ten hold more than 0.75%. The sequencing sample was made of peripheral blood. The receptors originated from a man aged 40-49 years with acute or convalescent COVID-19. Each CDR3 is given with its conserved first and last residue. A D gene is named only where the DNA matches it firmly. Size is stated for part of the rows, as once, few or many counts, or as a class when the clone is expanded.

>-|TRBV2|-|TRBJ1-5
CASSEDRYYSNQPQHF
TGTGCCAGCAGTGAAGACAGATATTATAGCAATCAGCCCCAGCATTTT
>-|TRBV29-1|TRBD1|TRBJ1-1
CSGTGGVNTEAFF
TGCAGCGGGACAGGGGGCGTGAACACTGAAGCTTTCTTT
>-|TRBV5-1|TRBD2|TRBJ2-5
CASSNAQPGLAGGETQYF
TGCGCCAGCAGCAACGCTCAACCGGGACTAGCGGGGGGGGAGACCCAGTACTTC
>-|TRBV2|TRBD1|TRBJ1-6
CASRQGGYNSPLHF
TGTGCCAGCAGACAGGGGGGTTATAATTCACCCCTCCACTTT
>-|TRBV5-6|-|TRBJ1-5
CASSFGAKNQPQHF
TGTGCCAGCAGCTTTGGGGCGAAAAATCAGCCCCAGCATTTT
>once|TRBV13|TRBD2|TRBJ2-2
CASSLPPGGVENTGELFF
TGTGCCAGCAGCCTCCCCCCGGGGGGGGTGGAGAACACCGGGGAGCTGTTTTTT
>-|TRBV5-5|-|TRBJ1-4
CASSWTDRREEKLFF
TGTGCCAGCAGCTGGACCGACAGGCGGGAGGAAAAACTGTTTTTT
>few|TRBV4-2|-|TRBJ1-1
CASSQGGRAGRTEAFF
TGTGCCAGCAGCCAAGGAGGAAGGGCTGGGAGGACTGAAGCTTTCTTT
>-|TRBV7-2|TRBD1|TRBJ1-6
CASSIGQEAYSPLHF
TGTGCCAGCAGTATAGGACAGGAAGCGTATTCACCCCTCCACTTT
>-|TRBV28|TRBD1|TRBJ1-2
CASSPGQSYFGYTF
TGTGCCAGCAGCCCGGGACAGTCTTATTTTGGCTACACCTTC
>-|TRBV12-3/TRBV12-4|-|TRBJ1-2
CASSFSGSGYTF
TGTGCCAGCAGTTTTTCAGGGTCTGGCTACACCTTC
>few|TRBV3-1/TRBV3-2|-|TRBJ1-1
CASSQELWGRGTEAFF
TGTGCCAGCAGCCAAGAATTATGGGGGAGGGGCACTGAAGCTTTCTTT
>once|TRBV11-2|TRBD2|TRBJ2-1
CASSFFPLAGHNEQFF
TGTGCCAGCAGCTTTTTCCCCCTAGCGGGACACAATGAGCAGTTCTTC
>-|TRBV3-1/TRBV3-2|-|TRBJ1-3
CASSPSSGNTIYF
TGTGCCAGCAGTCCCAGCTCTGGAAACACCATATATTTT
>-|TRBV5-6|-|TRBJ1-4
CASSLNPGGIEKLFF
TGTGCCAGCAGCTTAAACCCGGGGGGCATTGAAAAACTGTTTTTT
>-|TRBV4-1|-|TRBJ1-5
CASSQDPGNRNQPQHF
TGCGCCAGCAGCCAAGATCCCGGGAATCGCAATCAGCCCCAGCATTTT
>-|TRBV7-2|-|TRBJ1-4
CASSLGGLNEKLFF
TGTGCCAGCAGCTTAGGGGGGCTTAATGAAAAACTGTTTTTT
>once|TRBV9|-|TRBJ1-6
CASSVQRDSPLHF
TGTGCCAGCAGCGTCCAGAGGGATTCACCCCTCCACTTT
>-|TRBV7-6|-|TRBJ1-2
CASSLAKIREDYGYTF
TGTGCCAGCAGCTTAGCGAAGATAAGGGAGGACTATGGCTACACCTTC
>-|TRBV6-5|-|TRBJ1-1
CASSYSGGADTEAFF
TGTGCCAGCAGTTACTCGGGGGGAGCGGACACTGAAGCTTTCTTT
>-|TRBV9|TRBD2|TRBJ2-3
CASSVATSGGSDTQYF
TGTGCCAGCAGCGTAGCTACTAGCGGGGGATCAGATACGCAGTATTTT
>once|TRBV19|-|TRBJ2-2
CASRYGTSVKLGELFF
TGTGCCAGTAGATACGGGACATCCGTGAAGTTAGGGGAGCTGTTTTTT
>-|TRBV5-1|TRBD1|TRBJ1-1
CASSRPPDRGTEAFF
TGCGCCAGCAGCCGGCCCCCGGACAGGGGGACTGAAGCTTTCTTT
>-|TRBV5-1|-|TRBJ2-5
CASTLGGDRFQETQYF
TGCGCCAGCACCCTGGGCGGGGACCGCTTCCAAGAGACCCAGTACTTC
>few|TRBV11-2|-|TRBJ1-4
CASSQGFTTNEKLFF
TGTGCCAGCAGCCAGGGGTTTACAACTAATGAAAAACTGTTTTTT
>-|TRBV12-3/TRBV12-4|-|TRBJ1-6
CASSPGVVSPLHF
TGTGCCAGCAGTCCCGGGGTTGTTTCACCCCTCCACTTT
>-|TRBV14|TRBD2|TRBJ2-7
CASSQPAGGPHEQYF
TGTGCCAGCAGCCAACCAGCGGGGGGGCCCCACGAGCAGTACTTC
>-|TRBV4-2|-|TRBJ2-1
CASSRGSAGELGNNEQFF
TGTGCCAGCAGCCGAGGTTCTGCGGGTGAGCTGGGTAACAATGAGCAGTTCTTC
>once|TRBV2|TRBD1|TRBJ2-5
CASRDRGETQYF
TGTGCCAGCAGGGACAGGGGTGAGACCCAGTACTTC
>once|TRBV25-1|TRBD1|TRBJ1-2
CASSTGQGNYGYTF
TGTGCCAGCAGTACGGGACAGGGAAACTATGGCTACACCTTC
>once|TRBV6-6|-|TRBJ1-2
CASSSAAYGYTF
TGTGCCAGCAGTTCGGCGGCTTATGGCTACACCTTC
>-|TRBV3-1/TRBV3-2|-|TRBJ1-2
CASSQSSTRGGYTF
TGTGCCAGCAGCCAATCCTCTACCCGGGGGGGCTACACCTTC
>-|TRBV7-2|-|TRBJ1-2
CASSLGTAFYGYTF
TGTGCCAGCAGCTTAGGGACAGCCTTCTATGGCTACACCTTC
>-|TRBV28|TRBD1|TRBJ1-3
CASGETGSGNTIYF
TGTGCCAGCGGGGAGACAGGGTCTGGAAACACCATATATTTT
>-|TRBV7-2|-|TRBJ2-7
CASSSGQKNYEQYF
TGTGCCAGCAGCTCAGGACAGAAAAACTACGAGCAGTACTTC
>-|TRBV9|-|TRBJ1-6
CASSFGRGSSYNSPLHF
TGTGCCAGCAGCTTCGGTCGGGGAAGCTCCTATAATTCACCCCTCCACTTT
>-|TRBV4-1|-|TRBJ1-1
CASSQDQGAFSEAFF
TGCGCCAGCAGCCAAGATCAGGGTGCGTTTTCTGAAGCTTTCTTT
>-|TRBV7-8|TRBD2|TRBJ2-5
CASSSETSGVPETQYF
TGTGCCAGCAGCTCGGAGACTAGCGGGGTACCAGAGACCCAGTACTTC
>few|TRBV11-2|TRBD1|TRBJ1-1
CASTTGQGPAFF
TGTGCCAGCACAACCGGACAGGGCCCAGCTTTCTTT
>-|TRBV3-1/TRBV3-2|-|TRBJ2-1
CASSQLSRGGQFF
TGTGCCAGCAGCCAACTTTCCCGAGGGGGGCAGTTCTTC
>-|TRBV3-1/TRBV3-2|-|TRBJ1-5
CASSQDLNQPQHF
TGTGCCAGCAGCCAAGATTTAAATCAGCCCCAGCATTTT
>-|TRBV12-3/TRBV12-4|-|TRBJ1-1
CASSAPGNTEAFF
TGTGCCAGCAGCGCCCCCGGGAACACTGAAGCTTTCTTT
>-|TRBV2|TRBD1|TRBJ1-1
CASSSQGTENEAFF
TGTGCCAGCAGTAGTCAAGGGACAGAGAATGAAGCTTTCTTT
>-|TRBV6-5|TRBD2|TRBJ2-1
CASSPGLAGSNEQFF
TGTGCCAGCAGTCCGGGACTAGCGGGGAGCAATGAGCAGTTCTTC
>-|TRBV18|-|TRBJ2-7
CASSPFSPPSSYEQYF
TGTGCCAGCTCACCATTCAGTCCTCCAAGCTCCTACGAGCAGTACTTC
>-|TRBV7-6|TRBD1|TRBJ1-2
CASSPTGTGGGYTF
TGTGCCAGCAGCCCGACCGGGACAGGGGGCGGCTACACCTTC
>-|TRBV9|TRBD2|TRBJ2-2
CASSRLAGGRGSGELFF
TGTGCCAGCAGCCGACTAGCGGGGGGGCGCGGGTCCGGGGAGCTGTTTTTT
>-|TRBV4-2|TRBD2|TRBJ2-1
CASSWGGESYNEQFF
TGTGCCAGCAGCTGGGGGGGGGAATCCTACAATGAGCAGTTCTTC
>few|TRBV7-9|TRBD2|TRBJ2-7
CASSFAGGSYEQYF
TGTGCCAGCAGCTTCGCGGGAGGGTCCTACGAGCAGTACTTC